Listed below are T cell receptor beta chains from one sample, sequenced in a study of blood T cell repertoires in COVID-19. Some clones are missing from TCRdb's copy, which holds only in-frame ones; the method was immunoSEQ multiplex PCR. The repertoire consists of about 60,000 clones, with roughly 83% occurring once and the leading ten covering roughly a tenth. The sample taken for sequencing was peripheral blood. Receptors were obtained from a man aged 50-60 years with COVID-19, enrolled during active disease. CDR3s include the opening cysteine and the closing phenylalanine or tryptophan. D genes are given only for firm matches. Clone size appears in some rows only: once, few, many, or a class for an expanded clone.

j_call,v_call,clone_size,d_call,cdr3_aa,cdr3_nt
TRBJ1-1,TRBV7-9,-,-,CASSLTGRNTEAFF,TGTGCCAGCAGCCTTACCGGGAGGAACACTGAAGCTTTCTTT
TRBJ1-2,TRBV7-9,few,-,CASSLGESNYGYTF,TGTGCCAGCAGCTTAGGGGAGAGTAACTATGGCTACACCTTC
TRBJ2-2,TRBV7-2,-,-,CASRYLGNTGELFF,TGTGCCAGCAGGTACCTAGGGAACACCGGGGAGCTGTTTTTT
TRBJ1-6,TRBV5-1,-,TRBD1,CASGDRTDSPLHF,TGCGCCAGCGGGGACAGGACGGATTCACCCCTCCACTTT
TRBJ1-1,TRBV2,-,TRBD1,CASSQRTGAAEAFF,TGTGCCAGCAGTCAGCGGACAGGGGCGGCTGAAGCTTTCTTT
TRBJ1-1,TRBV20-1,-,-,CSAGGPTEAFF,TGCAGCGCGGGGGGTCCCACTGAAGCTTTCTTT
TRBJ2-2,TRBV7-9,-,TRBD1,CASSLTDRGHHTGELFF,TGTGCCAGCAGCTTAACAGACAGGGGGCATCACACCGGGGAGCTGTTTTTT
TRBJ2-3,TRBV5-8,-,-,CASSLSGTDTQYF,TGTGCCAGCAGCTTGTCAGGGACAGATACGCAGTATTTT
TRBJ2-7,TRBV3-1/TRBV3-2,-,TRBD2,CASSLGLAGGGGEQYF,TGTGCCAGCAGCCTCGGACTAGCGGGAGGGGGCGGCGAGCAGTACTTC
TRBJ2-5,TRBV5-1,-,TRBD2,CASSARYGGPGGTQYF,TGCGCCAGCAGCGCCCGATACGGAGGGCCGGGGGGGACCCAGTACTTC
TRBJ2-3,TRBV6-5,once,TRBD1,CASSSEQGAGTDTQYF,TGTGCCAGCAGTTCCGAACAGGGGGCCGGGACAGATACGCAGTATTTT
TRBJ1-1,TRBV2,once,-,CASSVYQGNTEAFF,TGTGCCAGCAGTGTATATCAGGGGAACACTGAAGCTTTCTTT
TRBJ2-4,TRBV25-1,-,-,CASSPSDSFLMAKNIQYF,TGTGCCAGCAGTCCTTCGGACTCATTCCTGATGGCCAAAAACATTCAGTACTTC